Presented here are 24 T cell receptor beta chains from one specimen sequenced in a study of blood T cell repertoires in COVID-19. Assay used: immunoSEQ multiplex PCR; TCRdb lists only in-frame clones, some missing. The data contain roughly 100,000 clones, around 84% of them singletons. Sequenced material: peripheral blood. Source of these receptors: a human donor in a cohort sampled during active COVID-19.

The chain combines TRBV20-1 with TRBJ2-3; TRBD1 matches 7 bases. This CDR3 has 14 residues. The V gene's germline CDR1 is DFQATT and CDR2 SNEGSKA (reference sequence). The trim removed 3 bases at V and 0 bases at J, leaving 3 bases unmatched. The CDR3 loop reads CSASTGDSTDTQYF. As DNA, the CDR3 is TGCAGTGCTAGTACAGGGGACAGCACAGATACGCAGTATTTT.

The V and J genes are TRBV30 and TRBJ1-2, with D maybe TRBD1 (6 bases). The germline V and J ends were trimmed by 4 bases and 8 bases, with 20 bases remaining between them. The CDR3 extends over 14 amino acids. CDR1 GTSNPN and CDR2 SVGIG come from the germline V gene (reference sequence). The CDR3 region is CAWTLNRGAGGYTF. CDR3 in DNA: TGTGCCTGGACCCTGAATCGGGGGGCGGGAGGCTACACCTTC.

The V gene is TRBV5-1, the J gene TRBJ2-3; D perhaps matches TRBD2 (7 bases). Germline V lookup: CDR1 SGHRS, CDR2 YFSETQ. V gave up 3 bases and J gave up 0 bases, with 14 bases separating them. The CDR3 runs 16 residues. CDR3 residues: CASSSVKGGSTDTQYF. CDR3 DNA sequence: TGCGCCAGCAGCTCTGTGAAGGGGGGGAGCACAGATACGCAGTATTTT.

The chain combines TRBV2 with TRBJ2-7, with 10 nucleotides matching TRBD1. This CDR3 is built from 14 residues. The trim removed 3 bases at V and 4 bases at J, leaving 3 bases unmatched. Germline CDR1 and CDR2: SNHLY and FYNNEI. CDR3 nucleotides: TGTGCCAGCAGTGACCGGACAGGGGGTTACGAGCAGTACTTC. Protein sequence: CASSDRTGGYEQYF.

CDR3 bases: TGTGCCAGCAGCTTTCTTTCCGGGGGAAACACTGAAGCTTTCTTT. Amino acids: CASSFLSGGNTEAFF. This chain joins TRBV11-2 and TRBJ1-1; a possible D gene is TRBD1 (5 bases). The CDR3 has 15 residues. With 3 bases removed from V and 2 bases from J, the gap between germline ends came to 13 bases. Germline lookup yields CDR1 SGHAT and CDR2 FQNNGV.

This chain connects TRBV7-8 to TRBJ2-3; a possible D gene is TRBD2 (7 bases). The V gene lost 8 bases and the J gene lost 0 bases, with 12 bases spanning the gap. Germline CDR1 reads SGHVS; CDR2 reads FQNEAQ. CDR3 length: 14 amino acids. CDR3 protein: CASSRGGSTDTQYF. The DNA for the CDR3 is TGTGCCAGCTCTAGGGGGGGGAGCACAGATACGCAGTATTTT.

The V and J genes are TRBV6-5 and TRBJ2-2; 7 bases align to TRBD1. Germline values: CDR1 MNHEY, CDR2 SVGAGI. The CDR3 length is 15 residues. After removal of 6 bases from V and 0 bases from J, the junction contained 4 bases not matched to a gene. Here the CDR3 DNA reads TGTGCCAGCAGCCAGGGACAGACGAACACCGGGGAGCTGTTTTTT. It yields the protein CASSQGQTNTGELFF.

The V and J genes are TRBV12-5 and TRBJ2-7, with a weak D call TRBD1 (7 bases). The V gene's germline CDR1 is LGHNT and CDR2 FRNRAP. V lost 5 bases, J lost 1 base, and 15 bases lay in between. This CDR3 spans 15 amino acids. The CDR3 loop reads CASGRQGEVSYEQYF. CDR3 in DNA: TGTGCTAGTGGTCGCCAGGGGGAGGTTTCCTACGAGCAGTACTTC.

V gene TRBV9 combines with J gene TRBJ1-2; tentative D call: TRBD1 (6 bases). CDR1 and CDR2 from the germline V gene are SGDLS and YYNGEE. The CDR3 contains 13 residues. V gave up 4 bases and J gave up 8 bases, with 15 bases separating them. The CDR3 loop reads CASSSNPGEGYTF. CDR3 DNA: TGTGCCAGCAGCTCTAATCCAGGGGAGGGCTACACCTTC.

J is TRBJ2-1 and V is TRBV4-3, with TRBD2 matching over 11 bases. The germline gives CDR1 LGHNA, CDR2 YSLEER. The CDR3 runs 16 residues. V was clipped by 3 bases and J by 4 bases; unmatched bases: 5. In DNA form, the CDR3 reads TGCGCCAGCAGCCATATAGCGGGGGGGCGATACAATGAGCAGTTCTTC. This codes for CASSHIAGGRYNEQFF.

J is TRBJ2-6 and V is TRBV2; weak D call: TRBD1 (6 bases). Germline lookup yields CDR1 SNHLY and CDR2 FYNNEI. The CDR3 extends over 16 amino acids. Trimming stripped 11 bases from V and 0 bases from J, with 17 bases between. The CDR3 sequence: CASDSTAFSGANVLTF. The CDR3 nucleotides are TGTGCCTCGGACAGTACGGCCTTCTCTGGGGCCAACGTCCTGACTTTC.

This sequence joins TRBV10-1 and TRBJ1-5; D is ambiguous. This CDR3 spans 11 amino acids. CDR1 is WNHNN, CDR2 SYGVQD, per germline (reference sequence). V lost 10 bases and J 9 bases, leaving 13 bases between the germline ends. As DNA, the CDR3 is TGCGCCATCCAACGGGAGACGCCCCAGCATTTT. Translating it yields CAIQRETPQHF.

This chain uses TRBV5-4 with TRBJ1-6, with a tentative D call TRBD1 (5 bases). The CDR3 runs 14 residues. The germline V gene encodes CDR1 SGHNT and CDR2 YYREEE (reference sequence). V lost 0 bases and J lost 7, with 8 bases in between. CDR3 DNA: TGTGCCAGCAGCTTGGAGCAGGGCAATTCACCCCTCCACTTT. It is translated as CASSLEQGNSPLHF.

The chain couples TRBV6-5 to TRBJ1-2, with D possibly TRBD1 on 5 matching bases. Germline V gene lookup returns CDR1 MNHEY and CDR2 SVGAGI. The CDR3 sequence is 13 residues long. Trimming removed 5 bases from V and 3 bases from J, with 10 bases in between. The CDR3 bases are TGTGCCAGCAGTACAGGACAAGACTATGGCTACACCTTC. Protein product: CASSTGQDYGYTF.

The chain employs TRBV30 and TRBJ1-1, with 7 bases fitting TRBD1. Germline CDR1 GTSNPN, CDR2 SVGIG (reference sequence). This CDR3 spans 15 amino acids. DNA for the CDR3: TGTGGGGCGAAGGGGGCAACTAACCCGAACACTGAAGCTTTCTTT. This sequence encodes CGAKGATNPNTEAFF.

This chain connects TRBV11-3 to TRBJ2-3, with 8 bases lining up with TRBD2. The CDR3 consists of 18 residues. Germline V gene data show CDR1 as SGHNT and CDR2 as YENEEA. The V gene end was trimmed by 6 bases and the J gene end by 2 bases; junction bases not matched to a gene: 16. The CDR3 sequence is CASSPGSLASGPTDTQYF. The CDR3, as DNA: TGTGCCAGCAGTCCCGGGTCACTCGCTAGCGGGCCCACAGATACGCAGTATTTT.

This chain links TRBV5-1 with TRBJ2-2; perhaps TRBD2 as D (5 bases). In germline, CDR1 is SGHRS, CDR2 YFSETQ. Trimming shortened V by 6 bases and J by 0 bases, and 15 bases separated the two germline ends. The length of the CDR3 is 16 residues. The CDR3 here is CASIAGSRANTGELFF. In DNA, the CDR3 is TGCGCCAGCATTGCGGGCAGCCGCGCGAACACCGGGGAGCTGTTTTTT.

The V and J genes are TRBV14 and TRBJ2-1, with 7 bases lining up with TRBD2. Per the germline V gene, CDR1 is SGHDN and CDR2 is FVKESK. V shed 0 bases, J shed 4 bases, and the junction held 6 bases outside the gene matches. The CDR3 is 16 residues long. CDR3 sequence reads: CASSQEGLAVYNEQFF. CDR3 nucleotide sequence: TGTGCCAGCAGCCAAGAGGGGCTAGCGGTTTACAATGAGCAGTTCTTC.

This clone turned up a few times. This chain uses TRBV10-3 with TRBJ1-2; no firm D call. Germline-derived CDR1 and CDR2 are ENHRY and SYGVKD. This CDR3 spans 13 amino acids. Trimming took off 5 bases at V and 8 bases at J, with 15 bases between the two ends. The CDR3: CAISRGPLFGYTF. CDR3 sequence (DNA): TGTGCCATCAGTAGAGGGCCCCTATTCGGCTACACCTTC.

The CDR3 spells CASSLGSAGGYTF. In nucleotides, the CDR3 is TGTGCCAGCAGCTTGGGCTCGGCGGGTGGCTACACCTTC. The rearrangement joins TRBV7-3 to TRBJ1-2; D unclear. Looked up from germline, CDR1 is SGHTA and CDR2 is FQGTGA. The V and J ends lost 3 bases and 7 bases respectively, with 12 bases between them. The CDR3 extends over 13 amino acids.

This chain uses TRBV11-2 with TRBJ1-1; TRBD1 agrees at 9 bases. V shed 8 bases, J shed 3 bases, and the junction held 7 bases outside the gene matches. The CDR3 length is 14 residues. Germline CDR1 is SGHAT and CDR2 is FQNNGV. The CDR3 nucleotides read TGTGCCAGCGGCGGGGGACAGGGATACACTGAAGCTTTCTTT. Its protein product is CASGGGQGYTEAFF.

CDR3 residues: CASSSMGGPAYNSPLHF. As DNA, the CDR3 is TGTGCCAGCAGCTCGATGGGGGGGCCTGCTTATAATTCACCCCTCCACTTT. The chain couples TRBV27 to TRBJ1-6; TRBD1 might be the D (6 bases). In germline, CDR1 is MNHEY, CDR2 SMNVEV (reference sequence). This CDR3 spans 17 amino acids. Between the trimmed V and J ends, which lost 6 bases and 4 bases, there was a span of 19 bases.

The chain has TRBV5-4 and TRBJ1-1; TRBD1 might be the D (6 bases). This CDR3 comprises 14 residues. V shed 2 bases and J shed 0 bases, with 8 bases lying between them. In germline, CDR1 is SGHNT, CDR2 YYREEE (reference sequence). As DNA, the CDR3 is TGTGCCAGCAGCTTCACAGGGCTGAACACTGAAGCTTTCTTT. Residues: CASSFTGLNTEAFF.

The chain combines TRBV5-1 with TRBJ1-3; D call uncertain. V lost 0 bases, J lost 8 bases, and 12 bases lay in between. CDR1 is SGHRS and CDR2 is YFSETQ in the germline V gene. There are 14 residues in the CDR3. In DNA form, the CDR3 reads TGCGCCAGCAGCTTGGGGGCCCAATGGGACACCATATATTTT. Translated, it gives CASSLGAQWDTIYF.